This T cell receptor beta chain appears in the sequencing data of a study of cytotoxic CD8 clonotypes in ibrutinib-treated CLL. For the study at large: The patients comprised approximately eleven relapsed/refractory and over 14 treatment-naive cases, approximately 17 IGHV unmutated.

The method was immunoSEQ multiplex PCR; TCRdb's version includes in-frame clones alone and lacks a portion of them. The repertoire consists of approximately 140,000 clones, with 75% to 95% occurring once and the leading ten covering 9.5% to 14%. The sample holds one count of this clone. Antigen: not known. Findings of the study overall: Rising at ibrutinib response, clonality subsequently fell back toward baseline at progression.

Germline loops: CDR1 LNHDA, CDR2 SQIVND (reference sequence). This CDR3 has 14 amino acids. V was pared by 9 bases and J by 6 bases, with 20 bases between. V and J are TRBV19 and TRBJ1-1; D is unclear. Sample: PBMCs, taken after 12 months of ibrutinib treatment. The sequence was collected from a human donor with chronic lymphocytic leukemia. The CDR3 bases are TGTGCCAGACGGGGAGGGTTCCGCTCCTCTGAAGCTTTCTTT. Amino acids: CARRGGFRSSEAFF.